What follows are 28 T cell receptor beta chains derived from one specimen sequenced in a study of T-cell reconstitution after alpha-beta-depleted transplantation in children. Unique molecular identifiers featured in how the TCRbeta library was prepared. One entry per CDR3 protein results from TCRdb running MiXCR on the PCR reads. The sample consists of about 200,000 distinct CDR3 sequences, 6.6% of them appearing once. Material: PBMCs, obtained before TCRalphabeta/CD19-depleted stem cell transplant. These receptor sequences come from a boy aged 2 to 10 with acute lymphoblastic leukemia, due to receive a stem cell transplant.

This clonotype was seen a handful of times. The chain carries TRBV5-1 and TRBJ2-3; maybe TRBD2 (6 bases). The CDR3 spans 15 residues. In germline, CDR1 is SGHRS, CDR2 YFSETQ. V lost 9 bases and J lost 3, with 20 bases in between. This chain's CDR3 is CATSSSLAQTDTQYF. The CDR3 nucleotides are TGCGCCACCTCTTCGTCCCTAGCGCAAACAGATACGCAGTATTTT.

This clonotype has only a few counts. The rearrangement links TRBV28 to TRBJ1-5, with D perhaps matching TRBD1 (5 bases). This CDR3 has 13 amino acids. Germline loops: CDR1 MDHEN, CDR2 SYDVKM. The V end was cut by 2 bases, the J end by 7 bases, with 9 bases between. The CDR3 here is CASSLKGYQPQHF. The CDR3 DNA reads as TGTGCCAGCAGTTTAAAGGGGTACCAGCCCCAGCATTTT.

This clonotype has ten or more counts. V gene TRBV20-1 combines with J gene TRBJ2-7, with D maybe TRBD2 (6 bases). Per germline, CDR1 DFQATT and CDR2 SNEGSKA (reference sequence). Deletions cut 6 bases from V and 2 bases from J, with 17 bases between. The CDR3 runs 14 residues. CDR3 sequence (DNA): TGCAGTGCCCCCGGTTCAGCTAGCGCCTACGAGCAGTACTTC. Translating it yields CSAPGSASAYEQYF.

In its sample, this clonotype was seen a few times. The chain employs TRBV5-1 and TRBJ2-3, with unresolved D. Trimming pared 2 bases from V and 2 bases from J, leaving 9 bases between. The germline V gene has CDR1 SGHRS and CDR2 YFSETQ. This CDR3 comprises 14 residues. Here the CDR3 DNA reads TGCGCCAGCAGCTTAACTGGAGCCACAGATACGCAGTATTTT. This sequence encodes CASSLTGATDTQYF.

This clonotype was detected many times. The chain couples TRBV11-1 to TRBJ2-7; no reliable D call. Germline V gene lookup returns CDR1 SGHAT and CDR2 FQDESV (reference sequence). Trimming stripped 3 bases from V and 0 bases from J, with 6 bases between. This CDR3 has 13 residues. CDR3 loop: CASSFQPSYEQYF. CDR3 in DNA: TGTGCCAGCAGCTTCCAGCCCTCCTACGAGCAGTACTTC.

The chain couples TRBV12-2 to TRBJ1-1. TRBV12-2 is recorded as a pseudogene. The CDR3 is 12 residues long. The CDR3 region is CASTAYDTEAFF. CDR3 sequence (DNA): TGTGCAAGTACTGCGTACGACACTGAAGCTTTCTTT.

This rearrangement joins TRBV20-1 to TRBJ1-5, with 7 bases aligning to TRBD1. V shed 6 bases and J 4 bases; nucleotides not matched to a gene: 12. The CDR3 contains 15 residues. CDR1 DFQATT and CDR2 SNEGSKA come from the germline V gene (reference sequence). The CDR3 DNA follows: TGCAGTGCAAGTAGGGACAGAGGTAGAAATCAGCCCCAGCATTTT. Translated: CSASRDRGRNQPQHF.

This clonotype has only a few counts. This chain joins TRBV7-9 and TRBJ2-5; 10 nucleotides match TRBD2. J was trimmed by 0 bases and V by 4 bases; bases with no gene match: 5. Germline V gene data show CDR1 as SEHNR and CDR2 as FQNEAQ (reference sequence). The CDR3 extends over 16 amino acids. CDR3 bases: TGTGCCAGCAGCTCGACTAGCGGGCCATACCAAGAGACCCAGTACTTC. Protein: CASSSTSGPYQETQYF.

This clonotype was observed at least ten times. The chain couples TRBV6-2 or TRBV6-3 to TRBJ2-1; possible D gene TRBD2, 7 bases. Trimming pared 6 bases from V and 7 bases from J, leaving 19 bases between. The CDR3 consists of 15 residues. From germline, CDR1 is MNHEY and CDR2 SVGEGT. The CDR3 loop reads CASRTRGGGRNEQFF. DNA of the CDR3: TGTGCCAGCAGGACGAGGGGGGGGGGCAGAAATGAGCAGTTCTTC.

This clonotype was seen at least ten times. This sequence joins TRBV7-9 and TRBJ2-3, with D unclear. Trimming shortened V by 4 bases and J by 7 bases, and 12 bases separated the two germline ends. The CDR3 is 13 residues long. The germline gives CDR1 SEHNR, CDR2 FQNEAQ (reference sequence). CDR3 DNA sequence: TGTGCCAGCAGCTCCCCCCTTCTGTATACGCAGTATTTT. This translates into CASSSPLLYTQYF.

This clonotype has ten or more counts. CDR3 sequence: CATRPGYTF. CDR3 nucleotide sequence: TGTGCCACCAGACCTGGCTACACCTTC. This chain links TRBV28 with TRBJ1-2; D is undetermined. Looked up from germline, CDR1 is MDHEN and CDR2 is SYDVKM. V lost 10 bases, J lost 7 bases, and 7 bases lay in between. This CDR3 has 9 amino acids.

This clonotype was seen ten or more times. V usage is TRBV7-2 and J usage is TRBJ2-7; D may match TRBD1 or TRBD2 (5 bases each). Trimming removed 1 base at V and 6 bases at J, with 16 bases between. The CDR3 is made up of 15 amino acids. Germline loops: CDR1 SGHTA, CDR2 FQGNSA. The CDR3: CASSLGLAGTREQYF. For the CDR3, the DNA is TGTGCCAGCAGCTTAGGACTGGCAGGGACGCGCGAGCAGTACTTC.

This clonotype was counted at least ten times. Without the conserved terminal phenylalanine or tryptophan, this CDR3 likely stems from a read error. The DNA is omitted, as the CDR3 cannot be located on it reliably, and the CDR3 follows TCRdb's listing. V and J are TRBV28 and TRBJ2-7; TRBD2 was called by the table and not checked on the DNA. Germline V gene data show CDR1 as MDHEN and CDR2 as SYDVKM. The CDR3 region is 14 residues in length, termini included. CDR3 protein: CASSLSGTSGGIRL.

The CDR3 reads CSAGRHDRGPGNTIYF. The DNA of the CDR3 is TGCAGTGCTGGTAGACACGACAGGGGACCTGGAAACACCATATATTTT. This sequence joins TRBV20-1 and TRBJ1-3, with 8 positions matching TRBD1. CDR1 is DFQATT, CDR2 SNEGSKA, per germline (reference sequence). V dropped 5 bases and J dropped 2; count of bases not matched to a gene: 11. The CDR3 consists of 16 residues.

This chain joins TRBV12-3 or TRBV12-4 and TRBJ1-5, with 8 bases lining up with TRBD1. CDR3 length: 16 amino acids. The trim removed 5 bases at V and 4 bases at J, leaving 10 bases unmatched. For the CDR3, the DNA is TGTGCCAGCAGTCCATGGACAGGGAGGACAAATCAGCCCCAGCATTTT. This gives the protein CASSPWTGRTNQPQHF.

This clonotype has a count of ten or more. V gene TRBV20-1 combines with J gene TRBJ2-7; 9 bases are shared with TRBD2. There are 14 residues in the CDR3. V gave up 0 bases and J gave up 3 bases; unmatched junction bases: 3. Germline values: CDR1 DFQATT, CDR2 SNEGSKA (reference sequence). CDR3 in DNA: TGCAGTGCTAGAGATTCTAGCGGGGTCTACGAGCAGTACTTC. Its translation is CSARDSSGVYEQYF.

The genes are TRBV28 and TRBJ2-7; D is unclear. CDR1 and CDR2 (germline): MDHEN, SYDVKM. The length of the CDR3 is 14 residues. V lost 4 bases and J 3 bases, leaving 13 bases between the germline ends. The CDR3: CASSSPMMNYEQYF. DNA for the CDR3: TGTGCCAGCAGTTCTCCTATGATGAACTACGAGCAGTACTTC. Variable domain in full (rest from reference TRBV28 and TRBJ2-7): DVKVTQSSRYLVKRTGEKVFLECVQDMDHENMFWYRQDPGLGLRLIYFSYDVKMKEKGDIPEGYSVSREKKERFSLILESASTNQTSMYLCASSSPMMNYEQYFGPGTRLTVT.

The V gene is TRBV11-3, the J gene TRBJ2-1, with D perhaps TRBD2 (6 bases). V lost 0 bases to trimming and J lost 1 base, with 13 bases between them. From germline, CDR1 is SGHNT and CDR2 YENEEA. This CDR3 has 17 amino acids. For the CDR3, the DNA is TGTGCCAGCAGCTTAGACCCGCGGGGCCGGTCCTACAATGAGCAGTTCTTC. Protein product: CASSLDPRGRSYNEQFF.

This clonotype was seen a handful of times. The genes are TRBV28 and TRBJ1-2; a possible D gene is TRBD1 (5 bases). The germline V gene has CDR1 MDHEN and CDR2 SYDVKM. The germline V and J ends were trimmed by 7 bases and 8 bases, with 23 bases remaining between them. This CDR3 is built from 15 residues. The CDR3 DNA reads as TGTGCCAGCAATACCGCGGCAGGGTACAGAGGAGGCTACACCTTC. It translates to CASNTAAGYRGGYTF.

This clonotype has a count of ten or more. J is TRBJ2-2 and V is TRBV7-9; a possible D gene is TRBD2 (6 bases). CDR1 and CDR2 from the germline V gene are SEHNR and FQNEAQ (reference sequence). There are 17 residues in the CDR3. The V end lost 8 bases, the J end lost 0 bases, and 19 bases lay between the germline ends. The CDR3 reads CASRDNSGVANTGELFF. The CDR3 coding sequence is TGTGCCAGCCGGGATAATAGCGGAGTCGCGAACACCGGGGAGCTGTTTTTT.

This clonotype was observed a few times. This chain connects TRBV29-1 to TRBJ1-4; the match to TRBD1 covers 8 bases. The germline V gene has CDR1 SQVTM and CDR2 ANQGSEA. V was clipped by 7 bases and J by 7 bases; unmatched bases: 8. The CDR3 spans 13 residues. CDR3 DNA sequence: TGCAGCGCCTCAGGGGGCGTCTTTGAAAAACTGTTTTTT. Its protein is CSASGGVFEKLFF.

The V call is TRBV11-2, the J call TRBJ2-7; TRBD2 aligns across 8 bases. The CDR3 is made up of 16 amino acids. V trimming: 6 bases; J trimming: 0 bases; junction bases outside the gene matches: 10. From germline, CDR1 is SGHAT and CDR2 FQNNGV. The CDR3 sequence: CASRTPGGASSYEQYF. The CDR3 nucleotides read TGTGCCAGCAGGACCCCCGGGGGGGCGAGCTCCTACGAGCAGTACTTC.

V usage is TRBV4-3 and J usage is TRBJ2-7; a weak D match, TRBD2 (5 bases). Between the trimmed V and J ends, which lost 2 bases and 2 bases, there was a span of 13 bases. Germline loops: CDR1 LGHNA, CDR2 YSLEER. The CDR3 is 15 amino acids. This chain's CDR3 is CASSQLYREPYEQYF. The DNA for the CDR3 is TGCGCCAGCAGCCAACTCTATAGGGAGCCCTACGAGCAGTACTTC.

V and J are TRBV10-3 and TRBJ2-3, with D possibly matching TRBD2 (5 bases). Deletions cut 3 bases from V and 0 bases from J, with 13 bases between. CDR3 size: 16 residues. Germline loops: CDR1 ENHRY, CDR2 SYGVKD. DNA of the CDR3: TGTGCCATCAGTGACCGGGATTCCTCTAGCACAGATACGCAGTATTTT. Amino acids: CAISDRDSSSTDTQYF.

This clonotype has a count of ten or more. J is TRBJ2-1 and V is TRBV5-1; 12 nucleotides match TRBD2. The CDR3 is 15 residues long. V dropped 3 bases and J dropped 6; count of bases not matched to a gene: 4. CDR1 is SGHRS, CDR2 YFSETQ, per germline. Here the CDR3 DNA reads TGCGCCAGCAGCTACGGACTAGCGGGGTCCAATGAGCAGTTCTTC. It is translated as CASSYGLAGSNEQFF.

This clonotype was counted ten times or more. The chain is built from TRBV12-3 or TRBV12-4 and TRBJ2-1; D is ambiguous. Between the trimmed V and J ends, which lost 5 bases and 5 bases, there was a span of 13 bases. This CDR3 comprises 14 residues. As DNA, the CDR3 is TGTGCCAGCAGTCCAAGTTTTGGGCACAATGAGCAGTTCTTC. Encoded protein: CASSPSFGHNEQFF.

This clonotype was found many times. This chain joins TRBV11-2 and TRBJ2-1; 9 positions agree with TRBD2. The J segment lost 9 bases and the V segment lost 5 bases, leaving 17 bases of the junction unmatched. The CDR3 consists of 17 residues. Per the germline V gene, CDR1 is SGHAT and CDR2 is FQNNGV. The CDR3 DNA sequence: TGTGCCAGCAGCCCCGATAGAGCGGGGGGCCCGAAAGTTGAGCAGTTCTTC. Its protein is CASSPDRAGGPKVEQFF. Full variable domain (outside the CDR3, taken from reference TRBV11-2 and TRBJ2-1): EAGVAQSPRYKIIEKRQSVAFWCNPISGHATLYWYQQILGQGPKLLIQFQNNGVVDDSQLPKDRFSAERLKGVDSTLKIQPAKLEDSAVYLCASSPDRAGGPKVEQFFGPGTRLTVL.

The chain is built from TRBV6-5 and TRBJ1-2, with 9 bases matching TRBD1. This CDR3 region has 15 residues. The J segment lost 4 bases and the V segment lost 4 bases, leaving 7 bases of the junction unmatched. Germline lookup yields CDR1 MNHEY and CDR2 SVGAGI. This chain's CDR3 is CASSFTGGVGYGYTF. The DNA for the CDR3 is TGTGCCAGCAGTTTCACAGGGGGCGTCGGCTATGGCTACACCTTC.